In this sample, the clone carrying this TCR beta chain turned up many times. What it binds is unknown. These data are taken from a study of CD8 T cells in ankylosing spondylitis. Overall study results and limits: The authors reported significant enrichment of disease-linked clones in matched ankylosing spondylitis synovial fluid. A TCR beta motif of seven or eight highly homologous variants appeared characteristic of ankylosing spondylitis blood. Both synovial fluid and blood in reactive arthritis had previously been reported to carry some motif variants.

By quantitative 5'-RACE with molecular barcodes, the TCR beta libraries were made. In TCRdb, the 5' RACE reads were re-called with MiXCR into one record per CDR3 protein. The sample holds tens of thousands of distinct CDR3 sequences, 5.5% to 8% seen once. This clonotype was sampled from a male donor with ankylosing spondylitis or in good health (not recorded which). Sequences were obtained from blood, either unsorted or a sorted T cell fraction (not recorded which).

The CDR3 reads CASSHRLAGTYEQYF. CDR3 in DNA: TGTGCCAGCAGCCACCGACTAGCGGGCACCTACGAGCAGTACTTC. This sequence joins TRBV3-1 and TRBJ2-7, with TRBD2 matching 10 bases. Germline trimming cut 3 bases from V and 2 bases from J; bases unmatched to any gene: 4. The CDR3 extends over 15 amino acids. Germline V lookup: CDR1 LGHDT, CDR2 YNNKEL (reference sequence).